This T cell receptor (beta chain) was identified in a study of blood T cell repertoires in COVID-19. Sequenced by immunoSEQ multiplex PCR; TCRdb stores in-frame clones only, minus some. The repertoire holds about 260,000 clones, with more than 80% as singletons. Enrolled through a virtual design, the participants were between 18 and 89 years of age and came from 24 US areas. CDR3 length: 15 residues. The germline V gene encodes CDR1 SNHLY and CDR2 FYNNEI. The junction had 11 bases not matched to a gene; V was cut back by 7 bases and J by 4 bases. The sample consisted of PBMCs or T cells enriched from blood (not recorded which). The clonotype originates from a woman aged 25-40 years with acute COVID-19. The chain couples TRBV2 to TRBJ2-7; 9 bases map to TRBD2. For the CDR3, the DNA is TGTGCCAGCAAAGTCCTTAGCGGGAGTCAGTACGAGCAGTACTTC. As protein: CASKVLSGSQYEQYF.